This T cell receptor (beta chain) originates from a study of cytomegalovirus exposure and HLA in healthy donors. General study results and limits: Whilst most TCR sequences proved rare, a subset of public TCRs occurred across many donors. Cytomegalovirus-associated TCR beta chains were listed, numbering more than 150.

The CDR3 consists of 15 residues. V was shortened by 5 bases and J by 0 bases, with 14 bases between the two germline ends. CDR1 and CDR2 (germline): MNHGY, SVAAGI. The data were produced by immunoSEQ multiplex PCR, yet TCRdb's version contains in-frame clones alone and is incomplete. The repertoire consists of over 100,000 clones, with around 87% occurring once and the leading ten covering about 6%. Comment on this clone: Its target is unknown.

The TCR originated in a woman aged 18-29 years in good health and CMV-seropositive. Sequences were obtained from PBMCs. This sequence joins TRBV6-9 and TRBJ2-7; the D gene is possibly TRBD1 (6 bases). The CDR3 loop reads CASSHTGHSSYEQYF. For the CDR3, the DNA is TGTGCCAGCAGTCACACGGGACATTCCTCCTACGAGCAGTACTTC.